This T cell receptor (beta chain) originates from a study of blood T cell repertoires in COVID-19. Study at large: Samples taken during acute and convalescent COVID-19 were collected in the United States, Italy and Spain. PBMCs, B-cell-depleted T cells, or T cells were the source of the cDNA or gDNA that made up the material.

Seattle patients were enrolled while actively infected and followed longitudinally. CDR3 length equals 15 residues. The germline CDR1 and CDR2 sequences are SGHNT and YENEEA. The junction had 9 bases not matched to a gene; V was cut back by 2 bases and J by 9 bases. Original methodology: Nucleated cell number was recorded as an estimate derived from reference gene primer amplification. TCRdb's copy holds only in-frame clones and misses some; the assay was immunoSEQ multiplex PCR. Clone size and V and J calls were adopted from that table, with D and trimming inferred from the DNA. The table shows a few hundred thousand clones, with 70% to 90% occurring only once.

This sequence was found in a woman aged 30 to 39 with COVID-19, enrolled during active disease. This sequence joins TRBV11-3 and TRBJ2-1, with 8 bases fitting TRBD1. Sample: peripheral blood. CDR3 loop: CASSLKDRDSSEQFF. Here the CDR3 DNA reads TGTGCCAGCAGCTTAAAGGACAGGGATAGCAGTGAGCAGTTCTTC. Complete variable domain (other parts from reference TRBV11-3 and TRBJ2-1): EAGVVQSPRYKIIEKKQPVAFWCNPISGHNTLYWYLQNLGQGPELLIRYENEEAVDDSQLPKDRFSAERLKGVDSTLKIQPAELGDSAVYLCASSLKDRDSSEQFFGPGTRLTVL.